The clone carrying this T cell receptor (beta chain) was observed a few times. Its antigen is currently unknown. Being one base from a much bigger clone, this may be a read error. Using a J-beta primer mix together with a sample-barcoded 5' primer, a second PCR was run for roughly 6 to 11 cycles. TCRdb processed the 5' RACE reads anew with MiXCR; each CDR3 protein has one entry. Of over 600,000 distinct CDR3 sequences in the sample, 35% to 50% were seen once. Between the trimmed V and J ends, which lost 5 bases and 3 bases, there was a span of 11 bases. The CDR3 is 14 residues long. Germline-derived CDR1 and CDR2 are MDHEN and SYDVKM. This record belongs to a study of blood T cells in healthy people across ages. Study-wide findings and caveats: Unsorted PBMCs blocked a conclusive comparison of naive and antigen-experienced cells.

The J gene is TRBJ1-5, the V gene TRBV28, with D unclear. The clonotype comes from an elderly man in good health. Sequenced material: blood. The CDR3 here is CASSVPSSNQPQHF. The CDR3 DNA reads TGTGCCAGCAGTGTTCCCAGCTCCAATCAGCCCCAGCATTTT.